This T cell receptor (beta chain) is drawn from a study of control samples from healthy donors and cancer patients. Clones were sequenced by immunoSEQ multiplex PCR, and TCRdb holds only the in-frame ones, with some missing. The sample contains some 150,000 clones, around 91% of which appear only once. Germline V gene data show CDR1 as LGHDT and CDR2 as YNNKEL (reference sequence). CDR3 length: 14 amino acids. The ends lost 0 bases at V and 3 bases at J; junction bases unmatched: 1. This rearrangement joins TRBV3-1 (or the pseudogene TRBV3-2) to TRBJ1-1, with 7 bases that match TRBD1. The sequence was obtained from a woman in her thirties in good health. The sequenced sample consisted of blood. As DNA, the CDR3 is TGTGCCAGCAGCCAAGATACAGGGGACACTGAAGCTTTCTTT. Amino acids: CASSQDTGDTEAFF.